This T cell receptor (beta chain) was identified in a study of CD8 T cells in Susac syndrome (dated by TCRdb to about 2019). As for the study more broadly: Of the Susac syndrome patients who were sequenced, fewer than ten were in clinical remission while roughly six had clinically active disease. The study used repertoire sequencing to test whether antigen drove CD8+ T cell activation and differentiation in Susac syndrome. At blood withdrawal, Susac syndrome patients were either therapy-naive, taking corticosteroids (in some cases with IVIg as well), or taking IVIg alone.

High-throughput TCR beta sequencing profiled peripheral blood CD8+ and CD4+ T cells from healthy donors, Susac syndrome patients and multiple sclerosis patients. Susac syndrome patients met recently defined diagnostic criteria for definite or probable disease. Bulk CD8+ and CD4+ T cells were purified by magnetic negative isolation, whereas CD8+ TEMRA cells were enriched by FACS. Blood was drawn into EDTA tubes, processed within 24 hours, and PBMCs were isolated by density gradient centrifugation. PBMCs intended for TCR sequencing were cryopreserved in liquid nitrogen and were subsequently thawed in a 37 degrees C water bath. Purity of sorted or isolated CD4+, CD8+ and CD8+ TEMRA cells was at least 90%. Broad study findings and their caveats: The number of individuals in the TCR sequencing and HLA analysis was recognized as being relatively small. In the CD4+ T cell repertoire of Susac syndrome patients, clonal expansion was not detected.

Of note for this clonotype: Its specific antigen is unknown. One base away there is no much larger clone; base qualities are not given.

Cut back by 2 bases and 1 base, the V and J ends lie 5 bases apart. The germline V gene (reference sequence) gives CDR1 as MNHEY and CDR2 as SMNVEV. From its cysteine to its phenylalanine, the CDR3 spans 13 amino acids. The entry retains the CDR3 DNA only, 39 bases that are in frame from base 1. RNA was extracted using the RNeasy kit, and roughly 0.5 to 1 microgram was reverse transcribed with random hexamers. TCR beta CDR3 regions were amplified with the immunoSEQ multiplex PCR assay covering 54 Vbeta and 13 Jbeta segments. PCR amplification bias was corrected using a synthetic template baseline for primer optimization and computational correction. The published analysis was carried out like this. Only productive sequences were kept, with reads annotated to V, D and J genes according to IMGT and analyzed in immunoSEQ Analyzer. Clonality was calculated as one minus the Shannon entropy normalized by log2 of the number of productive unique sequences. For each patient and control, public and private clones were evaluated within the 100 most prevalent clones. Susac-specific clones were defined as absent from healthy and MS cohorts, some 1,000 published viral clones and other ImmuneACCESS disease sequences. The public reads were quality trimmed at Q25 with fastp and then assembled into clones with MiXCR by TCRdb, keeping productive beta chains. Entries that share a CDR3 protein sequence are merged under the most common genes and DNA. The V and J calls follow TCRdb's processing rather than the paper's. For this sample there are tens of thousands of distinct CDR3 sequences; 90% to 95% appear just once. Of the sample, about 0.3% falls within the top ten clones.

This receptor chain uses TRBV27 and TRBJ2-5; the D gene remains uncertain. The sequencing sample was made of CD4+ T cells from PBMCs. This receptor was taken from a human donor with Susac syndrome. The CDR3 in this case is CASSLLGQETQYF. At the DNA level, the sequence is TGTGCCAGCAGTTTACTGGGCCAAGAGACCCAGTACTTC.